The 17 T cell receptor beta chains in this list originate from one sample, sequenced in a study of T-cell reconstitution after alpha-beta-depleted transplantation in children. The TCRbeta library was prepared with unique molecular identifiers. Via MiXCR, TCRdb re-called the PCR reads, giving one row per CDR3 protein. This table has 190,000 or so distinct CDR3 sequences, about 6.4% appearing once. This sample comprised PBMCs from the stem cell graft donor, obtained from the stem cell graft. These receptors were obtained from a human donor who donated a stem cell graft to a child with Wiskott-Aldrich syndrome.

The V gene is TRBV6-5, the J gene TRBJ2-5, with 13 bases that match TRBD2. The CDR3 is 16 amino acids. Germline assignment: CDR1 MNHEY and CDR2 SVGAGI. Trimming cost V 6 bases and J 4 bases; bases outside gene matches: 8. The CDR3 spells CASSPTGTSGVETQYF. The CDR3 DNA follows: TGTGCCAGCAGCCCCACGGGGACTAGCGGGGTAGAGACCCAGTACTTC.

This clonotype was detected only a few times. The chain carries TRBV27 and TRBJ1-2; D is uncertain. The CDR3 sequence is 13 residues long. Germline lookup yields CDR1 MNHEY and CDR2 SMNVEV (reference sequence). The germline V and J ends were trimmed by 0 bases and 4 bases, with 6 bases remaining between them. For the CDR3, the DNA is TGTGCCAGCAGTTTATCCAAGACCTATGGCTACACCTTC. Protein: CASSLSKTYGYTF.

This clonotype was seen at least ten times. The CDR3 protein is CASSEQTESSYEQYF. The CDR3 nucleotides read TGCGCCAGCAGTGAACAGACAGAAAGCTCCTACGAGCAGTACTTC. The V call is TRBV10-1, the J call TRBJ2-7, with a possible D match to TRBD1 (5 bases). CDR1 is WNHNN and CDR2 is SYGVQD in the germline V gene (reference sequence). The CDR3 runs to 15 residues. The V end was cut by 3 bases, the J end by 0 bases, with 12 bases between.

V usage is TRBV20-1 and J usage is TRBJ2-2; 10 bases match TRBD2. V shed 0 bases and J 8 bases; nucleotides not matched to a gene: 9. This CDR3 is built from 16 residues. CDR1 is DFQATT, CDR2 SNEGSKA, per germline (reference sequence). CDR3 residues: CSARDSLAGEPGELFF. The CDR3 nucleotides are TGCAGTGCTAGAGATTCTCTAGCGGGAGAGCCAGGGGAGCTGTTTTTT.

This clonotype was seen ten or more times. This chain joins TRBV29-1 and TRBJ2-6, with D maybe TRBD1 (5 bases). Trimming took off 7 bases at V and 1 base at J, with 23 bases between the two ends. The CDR3 spans 18 residues. CDR1 is SQVTM, CDR2 ANQGSEA, per germline. In DNA form, the CDR3 reads TGCAGCGCATTTTTCCAGGGTCGAACGACGTCTGGGGCCAACGTCCTGACTTTC. Translation: CSAFFQGRTTSGANVLTF.

This clonotype was counted many times. The chain uses TRBV7-2 and TRBJ2-5; 7 bases agree with TRBD2. Per the germline V gene, CDR1 is SGHTA and CDR2 is FQGNSA. V lost 8 bases and J lost 2; bases outside the gene matches: 5. This CDR3 region has 13 residues. CDR3 nucleotide sequence: TGTGCCAGCCAAGGGACTATTCAAGAGACCCAGTACTTC. Amino acid sequence: CASQGTIQETQYF.

This clonotype was found many times. The chain employs TRBV29-1 and TRBJ1-2, with 8 bases identical to TRBD1. The germline CDR1 and CDR2 sequences are SQVTM and ANQGSEA. V was pared by 6 bases and J by 3 bases, with 9 bases of the junction left unmatched. There are 14 residues in the CDR3. The CDR3, as DNA: TGCAGCGTCAAAGCTCAGGGGGCGGACTATGGCTACACCTTC. This sequence encodes CSVKAQGADYGYTF.

This clonotype appeared many times. The V gene is TRBV12-3 or TRBV12-4, the J gene TRBJ2-3; D is possibly TRBD2 (6 bases). Trimming pared 6 bases from V and 1 base from J, leaving 11 bases between. CDR3 length equals 14 residues. The CDR3 region is CASRAAGRTDTQYF. CDR3 in DNA: TGTGCCAGCAGGGCGGCGGGGCGCACAGATACGCAGTATTTT.

The table lists this clonotype with many counts. The chain has TRBV6-5 and TRBJ2-7, with 9 bases identical to TRBD1. With 7 bases clipped from V and 4 bases from J, the junction kept 2 bases outside the gene matches. There are 12 residues in the CDR3. Germline CDR1 and CDR2: MNHEY and SVGAGI. The CDR3 is CASNGQGYEQYF. The CDR3 DNA reads as TGTGCCAGCAACGGACAGGGGTACGAGCAGTACTTC.

About this clonotype: A much larger clone is a single base away; this may be a read error. This chain links TRBV11-2 with TRBJ1-1; D is perhaps TRBD1 (5 bases). The CDR3 runs 14 residues. Germline V gene lookup returns CDR1 SGHAT and CDR2 FQNNGV. CDR3: CDSSLGGTNTEAFF. As DNA, the CDR3 is TGTGACAGCAGCTTGGGGGGTACGAACACTGAAGCTTTCTTT.

This clonotype was observed a handful of times. The rearrangement joins TRBV5-1 to TRBJ1-2, with D uncertain. CDR3 size: 12 residues. Germline values: CDR1 SGHRS, CDR2 YFSETQ. The V end was cut by 2 bases, the J end by 8 bases, with 10 bases between. CDR3 protein: CASSFGGGGYTF. Here the CDR3 DNA reads TGCGCCAGCAGCTTTGGAGGCGGGGGCTACACCTTC. Together with reference TRBV5-1 and TRBJ1-2, the CDR3 gives the full variable domain: KAGVTQTPRYLIKTRGQQVTLSCSPISGHRSVSWYQQTPGQGLQFLFEYFSETQRNKGNFPGRFSGRQFSNSRSEMNVSTLELGDSALYLCASSFGGGGYTFGSGTRLTVV.

This clonotype showed up just a few times. The chain uses TRBV2 and TRBJ1-2, with D possibly TRBD1 on 6 matching bases. Germline loops: CDR1 SNHLY, CDR2 FYNNEI. Trimming pared 4 bases from V and 4 bases from J, leaving 13 bases between. The CDR3 has 14 amino acids. The CDR3 loop reads CASSVTGQGYGYTF. In nucleotides, the CDR3 is TGTGCCAGCAGTGTTACGGGACAAGGCTATGGCTACACCTTC.

This clonotype was seen ten or more times. This sequence joins TRBV12-3 or TRBV12-4 and TRBJ2-5, with 8 bases identical to TRBD1. This CDR3 has 14 residues. Trimming cost V 6 bases and J 4 bases; bases outside gene matches: 7. The CDR3 nucleotides are TGTGCCAGCAGCTTTTCAGGGGGCCGAGAGACCCAGTACTTC. Protein: CASSFSGGRETQYF.

The rearrangement links TRBV7-2 to TRBJ1-1; no clear D gene. In germline, CDR1 is SGHTA, CDR2 FQGNSA. The CDR3 is 13 amino acids. Trimming took off 4 bases at V and 5 bases at J, with 11 bases between the two ends. This chain's CDR3 is CASSSSRSTEAFF. Written as DNA, the CDR3 is TGTGCCAGCAGCTCAAGTCGCTCTACTGAAGCTTTCTTT.

This clonotype has a count of ten or more. J is TRBJ2-7 and V is TRBV20-1; 8 positions agree with TRBD2. Per germline, CDR1 DFQATT and CDR2 SNEGSKA (reference sequence). Unmatched junction bases numbered 8, after V lost 8 bases and J lost 5 bases. The CDR3 is made up of 12 amino acids. This chain's CDR3 is CSTISGRNEQYF. Here the CDR3 DNA reads TGCAGTACAATCAGCGGGAGAAACGAGCAGTACTTC.

This clonotype was seen at least ten times. J is TRBJ2-1 and V is TRBV10-3; D is possibly TRBD2 (5 bases). V lost 6 bases, J lost 0 bases, and 12 bases lay in between. The CDR3 covers 15 residues. Germline CDR1 is ENHRY and CDR2 is SYGVKD. CDR3 loop: CAIRDGEISYNEQFF. Here the CDR3 DNA reads TGTGCCATCAGGGACGGGGAGATCTCCTACAATGAGCAGTTCTTC.

The rearrangement links TRBV3-1 to TRBJ1-2; D unresolved. V was pared by 7 bases and J by 1 base, with 16 bases between. CDR3 size: 15 residues. CDR1 is LGHDT and CDR2 is YNNKEL in the germline V gene (reference sequence). CDR3 bases: TGTGCCAGCAAAAGGGATTCGCTCTTTAACTATGGCTACACCTTC. Protein sequence: CASKRDSLFNYGYTF.